This T cell receptor (beta chain) was documented in a study of blood T cell repertoires in COVID-19. Across the whole study: Samples of COVID-19 (acute and convalescent) were obtained from the United States, Italy and Spain. T cells, B-cell-depleted T cells, or PBMCs provided the cDNA or gDNA that served as material.

To note about this clone: The same CDR3 can be traced to other DNA sequences in this sample.

TCRdb's table, derived via immunoSEQ multiplex PCR, lists solely in-frame clones and lacks some. The sample includes 150,000 to 200,000 clones, roughly nine tenths seen only once; the top ten take more than 5%. The sequence came from a human donor in a cohort sampled during active COVID-19. The sequencing input was peripheral blood.

The CDR3 bases are TGTGCCAGCAGTTTGCTAGCAGGAACCTACGAGCAGTACTTC. It encodes CASSLLAGTYEQYF. The V call is TRBV28, the J call TRBJ2-7; D possibly corresponds to TRBD2 (5 bases). This CDR3 spans 14 amino acids. Per the germline V gene, CDR1 is MDHEN and CDR2 is SYDVKM. V lost 3 bases, J lost 2 bases, and 11 bases lay in between.